This T cell receptor (beta chain) originates from a study of human T cells and chemical hapten exposure. Time point denoted: patch test 1, 2 weeks after DPC sensitization. Treatment: therapeutic diphenylcyclopropenone sensitization with weekly scalp DPC. People who gave samples had alopecia, were 18 to 70 years old, and were suitable for DPC. TCRdb re-derived calls from the RACE reads in MiXCR, one entry per CDR3 protein. The data hold 340,000 or so distinct CDR3 sequences, with around 7% observed a single time. The germline CDR1 and CDR2 sequences are KGHSH and LQKENI. CDR3 length equals 15 residues. V was clipped by 2 bases and J by 0 bases, with 10 bases between them. This clonotype came up many times.

The clonotype was recovered from a woman between 18 and 29 years old with alopecia areata. Some clones in this sample may be carry-over from other donors' samples. The sequences come from whole blood, collected in connection with sensitization to the hapten diphenylcyclopropenone (DPC). This chain uses TRBV18 with TRBJ1-2; D perhaps matches TRBD1 (6 bases). The CDR3 nucleotides are TGTGCCAGCTCACCAAGGGGGGATTCTAACTATGGCTACACCTTC. Residues: CASSPRGDSNYGYTF.